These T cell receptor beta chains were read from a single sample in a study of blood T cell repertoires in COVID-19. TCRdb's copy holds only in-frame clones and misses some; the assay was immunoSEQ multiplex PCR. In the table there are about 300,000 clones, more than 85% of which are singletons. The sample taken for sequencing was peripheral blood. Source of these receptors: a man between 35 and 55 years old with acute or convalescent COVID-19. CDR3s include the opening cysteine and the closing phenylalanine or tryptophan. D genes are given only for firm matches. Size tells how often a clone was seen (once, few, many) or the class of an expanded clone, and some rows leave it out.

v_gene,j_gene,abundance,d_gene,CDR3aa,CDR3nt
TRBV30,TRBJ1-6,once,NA,CAWSPGPQGPLHF,TGTGCCTGGAGTCCCGGGCCCCAGGGACCCCTCCACTTT
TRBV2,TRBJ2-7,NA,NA,CASSVNRMVSRTGEQYF,TGTGCCAGCAGTGTGAACAGGATGGTATCTCGAACTGGCGAGCAGTACTTC
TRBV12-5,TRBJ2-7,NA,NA,CASGSRARGEQYF,TGTGCTAGTGGTTCCCGCGCACGGGGCGAGCAGTACTTC
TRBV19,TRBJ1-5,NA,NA,CASSIGTDNQPQHF,TGTGCCAGTAGTATAGGGACAGACAATCAGCCCCAGCATTTT
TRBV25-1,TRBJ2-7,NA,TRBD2,CASASGGALYEQYF,TGTGCCAGCGCTTCCGGGGGGGCTCTATACGAGCAGTACTTC
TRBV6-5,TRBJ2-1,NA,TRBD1,CASSYPGTDNEQFF,TGTGCCAGCAGTTACCCAGGGACAGACAATGAGCAGTTCTTC
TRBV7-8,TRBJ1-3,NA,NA,CASSFQASGNTIYF,TGTGCCAGCAGCTTCCAAGCCTCTGGAAACACCATATATTTT
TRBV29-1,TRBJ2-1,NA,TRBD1,CSAPGQGGINEQFF,TGCAGCGCTCCGGGACAGGGGGGAATCAATGAGCAGTTCTTC
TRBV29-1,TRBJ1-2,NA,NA,CSVSPLSYGYTF,TGCAGCGTTTCACCCCTATCCTATGGCTACACCTTC
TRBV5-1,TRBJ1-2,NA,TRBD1,CASSPLDRGFNYGYTF,TGCGCCAGCAGCCCCTTAGACAGGGGCTTTAACTATGGCTACACCTTC
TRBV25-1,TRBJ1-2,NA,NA,CASSDQGSGYGYTF,TGTGCCAGCAGTGATCAGGGGTCCGGTTATGGCTACACCTTC
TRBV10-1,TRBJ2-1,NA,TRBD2,CASSELLAGGRNEQFF,TGCGCCAGCAGTGAATTACTAGCGGGGGGGCGTAATGAGCAGTTCTTC
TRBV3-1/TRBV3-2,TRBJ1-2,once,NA,CASSQGSISYGYTF,TGTGCCAGCAGCCAAGGATCCATCAGCTATGGCTACACCTTC
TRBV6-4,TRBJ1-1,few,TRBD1,CASRNTNRGDTEAFF,TGTGCCAGCAGGAATACAAACAGGGGCGACACTGAAGCTTTCTTT
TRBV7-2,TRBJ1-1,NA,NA,CASSLQGSTEAFF,TGTGCCAGCAGCTTACAGGGAAGTACTGAAGCTTTCTTT
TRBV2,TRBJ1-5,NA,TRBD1,CASSEGTGGGGRPQHF,TGTGCCAGCAGTGAAGGGACAGGGGGCGGTGGAAGGCCCCAGCATTTT
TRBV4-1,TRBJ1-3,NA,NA,CASSHHGISGNTIYF,TGCGCCAGCAGCCACCACGGGATCTCTGGAAACACCATATATTTT
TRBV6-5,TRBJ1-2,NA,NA,CASSYRIDRDYGYTF,TGTGCCAGCAGTTACCGAATAGACAGAGACTATGGCTACACCTTC
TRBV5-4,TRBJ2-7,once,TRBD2,CASSWRSSGGAYEQYF,TGTGCCAGCAGCTGGAGGAGTAGCGGGGGGGCCTACGAGCAGTACTTC
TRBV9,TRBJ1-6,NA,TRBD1,CASSPRTGSNSPLHF,TGTGCCAGCAGCCCCCGGACAGGGTCTAATTCACCCCTCCACTTT
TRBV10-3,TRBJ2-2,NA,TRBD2,CAISERGGNTGELFF,TGTGCCATCAGTGAGCGGGGGGGGAACACCGGGGAGCTGTTTTTT
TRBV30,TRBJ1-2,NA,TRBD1,CAWNQGAITEGYTF,TGTGCCTGGAACCAGGGGGCTATTACCGAGGGCTACACCTTC
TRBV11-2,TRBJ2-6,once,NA,CASSLFSRVGANVLTF,TGTGCCAGCAGCTTATTTTCGAGGGTTGGGGCCAACGTCCTGACTTTC
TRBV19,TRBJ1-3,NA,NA,CASEGSGNTIYF,TGTGCCAGTGAGGGCTCTGGAAACACCATATATTTT
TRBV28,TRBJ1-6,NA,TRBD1,CASRIPGQINSPLHF,TGTGCCAGCCGCATACCGGGACAGATAAATTCACCCCTCCACTTT
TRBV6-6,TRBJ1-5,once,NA,CASSPKQVSSNQPQHF,TGTGCCAGCAGTCCCAAACAGGTTTCGAGCAATCAGCCCCAGCATTTT
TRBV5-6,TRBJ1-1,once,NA,CASSLGYSNSEAFF,TGTGCCAGCAGCTTGGGATATTCGAACTCTGAAGCTTTCTTT
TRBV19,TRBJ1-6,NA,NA,CASKNSNNSPLHF,TGTGCCAGTAAGAACAGTAATAATTCACCCCTCCACTTT
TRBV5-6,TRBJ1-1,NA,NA,CASRTTWNTEAFF,TGTGCCAGCAGGACTACATGGAACACTGAAGCTTTCTTT
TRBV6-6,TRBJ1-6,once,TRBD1,CASSYPTGGDSPLHF,TGTGCCAGCAGTTACCCCACAGGGGGTGATTCACCCCTCCACTTT
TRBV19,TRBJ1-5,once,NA,CASIADSWSNQPQHF,TGTGCCAGTATCGCTGACAGTTGGAGCAATCAGCCCCAGCATTTT
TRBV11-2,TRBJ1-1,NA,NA,CASSFFEGGTEAFF,TGTGCCAGCAGCTTCTTCGAGGGAGGCACTGAAGCTTTCTTT
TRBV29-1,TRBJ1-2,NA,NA,CSAGGGNYGYTF,TGCAGCGCTGGGGGGGGAAACTATGGCTACACCTTC
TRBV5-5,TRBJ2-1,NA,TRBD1,CASRIGQGANEQFF,TGTGCCAGCAGAATAGGACAGGGGGCAAATGAGCAGTTCTTC
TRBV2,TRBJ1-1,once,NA,CASSPREGAPNTEAFF,TGTGCCAGCAGCCCAAGGGAGGGAGCACCGAACACTGAAGCTTTCTTT
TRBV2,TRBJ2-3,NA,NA,CASISGRGPDTQYF,TGTGCCAGCATCTCCGGGAGGGGGCCAGATACGCAGTATTTT
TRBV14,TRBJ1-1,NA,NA,CASSQLYKDSLPEAFF,TGTGCCAGCAGCCAACTGTACAAGGACTCGCTCCCTGAAGCTTTCTTT
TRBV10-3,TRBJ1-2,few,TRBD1,CAITPTGSDGYTF,TGTGCCATCACCCCGACAGGGAGTGATGGCTACACCTTC
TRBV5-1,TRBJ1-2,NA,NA,CASSFGAVYGYTF,TGCGCCAGCAGCTTCGGAGCAGTCTATGGCTACACCTTC
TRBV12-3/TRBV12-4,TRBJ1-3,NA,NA,CASRISGGNTIYF,TGTGCCAGCCGTATCTCGGGTGGAAACACCATATATTTT
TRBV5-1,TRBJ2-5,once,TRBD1,CASGTGRETQYF,TGCGCCAGCGGGACAGGGAGGGAGACCCAGTACTTC
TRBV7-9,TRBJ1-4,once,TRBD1,CASSFGQGVSGEKLFF,TGTGCCAGCAGCTTTGGACAGGGGGTCAGTGGTGAAAAACTGTTTTTT
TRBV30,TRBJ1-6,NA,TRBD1,CAWRGTANSPLHF,TGTGCCTGGAGAGGGACAGCGAATTCACCCCTCCACTTT
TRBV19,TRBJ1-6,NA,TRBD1,CASSPMTGGFSPLHF,TGTGCCAGTAGCCCGATGACAGGGGGGTTTTCACCCCTCCACTTT
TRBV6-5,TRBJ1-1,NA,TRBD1,CASRPRTGKAFF,TGTGCCAGCAGACCTAGGACAGGTAAAGCTTTCTTT
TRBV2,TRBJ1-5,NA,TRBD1,CASSGTGGQPQHF,TGTGCCAGCAGCGGGACAGGGGGACAGCCCCAGCATTTT
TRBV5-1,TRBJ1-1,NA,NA,CASSAPLAGTEAFF,TGCGCCAGCAGCGCCCCGTTAGCGGGGACTGAAGCTTTCTTT
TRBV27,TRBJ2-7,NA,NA,CASSTRVVSRLVSYEQYF,TGTGCCAGCAGTACCCGTGTAGTGAGTCGTTTGGTCTCCTACGAGCAGTACTTC
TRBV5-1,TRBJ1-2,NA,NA,CASSLDESYGYTF,TGCGCCAGCAGCCTGGACGAGAGCTATGGCTACACCTTC
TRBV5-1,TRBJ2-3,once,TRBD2,CASSPLTSGGADTQYF,TGCGCCAGCAGCCCGTTGACTAGCGGGGGGGCAGATACGCAGTATTTT
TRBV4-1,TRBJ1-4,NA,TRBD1,CASSQGGTGNEKLFF,TGCGCCAGCAGCCAAGGGGGGACAGGGAACGAAAAACTGTTTTTT
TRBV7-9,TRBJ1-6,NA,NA,CASSLDGQTNSPLHF,TGTGCCAGCAGCTTAGATGGGCAGACTAATTCACCCCTCCACTTT
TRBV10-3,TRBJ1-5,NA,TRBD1,CAISELGQGGQPQHF,TGTGCCATCAGTGAGTTGGGACAGGGTGGCCAGCCCCAGCATTTT
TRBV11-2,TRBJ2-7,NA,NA,CASSLGRGTWYEQYF,TGTGCCAGCAGCTTAGGGAGGGGAACTTGGTACGAGCAGTACTTC
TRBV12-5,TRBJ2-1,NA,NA,CASGSLITVSSYNEQFF,TGTGCTAGTGGTTCCCTAATTACCGTAAGCTCCTACAATGAGCAGTTCTTC
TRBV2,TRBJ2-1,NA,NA,CASRVDPEGPYNEQFF,TGTGCCAGCAGGGTGGACCCTGAGGGCCCCTACAATGAGCAGTTCTTC
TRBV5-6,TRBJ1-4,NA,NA,CASSLGKGDEKLFF,TGTGCCAGCAGCTTGGGGAAAGGAGACGAAAAACTGTTTTTT